This TCR beta chain was observed in a study of blood T cell repertoires in COVID-19. Overall study context: From the United States, Italy and Spain came samples of acute and convalescent COVID-19. T cells, B-cell-depleted T cells, or PBMCs supplied cDNA or gDNA.

The V and J ends lost 9 bases and 0 bases respectively, with 13 bases between them. The CDR3 is 14 residues long. Germline V gene sequence: CDR1 SGHKS, CDR2 YYEKEE (reference sequence). The authors' processing: For nucleated cells, counts were estimated from reference gene primer amplification. Profiled with immunoSEQ multiplex PCR; TCRdb holds only in-frame clones, not every one. V and J calls and clone size come straight from that table; D and trimming were deduced from the DNA. Found here are 65,000 to 85,000 clones, over 75% of them singletons; the top ten hold roughly 2.3%. Sequencing was performed on peripheral blood. V and J are TRBV5-5 and TRBJ1-3, with D unresolved. The receptor was isolated from a human donor in a cohort sampled during active COVID-19. CDR3 loop: CATRDTTSGNTIYF. CDR3 DNA sequence: TGTGCCACCCGAGACACGACCTCTGGAAACACCATATATTTT.